The 22 T cell receptor beta chains in this list originate from one sample, sequenced in a study of blood T cell repertoires in COVID-19. The protocol was immunoSEQ multiplex PCR, while the TCRdb copy is restricted to in-frame clones and leaves out a portion. The sample holds about 220,000 clones, approximately 85% seen once. The sequenced material came from peripheral blood. All receptors come from a woman in her seventies with COVID-19, enrolled during active disease.

The genes are TRBV29-1 and TRBJ1-2, with 7 nucleotides matching TRBD1. J gave up 4 bases and V 0 bases, and 8 bases lay outside the gene matches. The CDR3 is made up of 15 amino acids. The V gene's germline CDR1 is SQVTM and CDR2 ANQGSEA. CDR3 loop: CSVEDRRGRSYGYTF. The CDR3 DNA reads TGCAGCGTTGAAGATAGGAGGGGGCGCAGCTATGGCTACACCTTC.

This chain uses TRBV9 with TRBJ2-7; D gene unclear. Per the germline V gene, CDR1 is SGDLS and CDR2 is YYNGEE. The ends were cut back, 2 bases at V and 2 bases at J, with 11 bases in the middle. This CDR3 is built from 14 residues. The CDR3 DNA is TGTGCCAGCAGCGTCTCTACAGCCACCTACGAGCAGTACTTC. Its translation: CASSVSTATYEQYF.

The count of this clone is one. The genes are TRBV2 and TRBJ1-2, with 7 bases that match TRBD1. The CDR3 runs 11 residues. The germline CDR1 and CDR2 sequences are SNHLY and FYNNEI. With 5 bases clipped from V and 7 bases from J, the junction kept 1 base outside the gene matches. The CDR3 DNA reads TGTGCCAGCAGTCCAGGGGGTGGCTACACCTTC. It codes for CASSPGGGYTF.

The chain joins TRBV7-9 to TRBJ1-1; 7 nucleotides line up with TRBD1. Germline values: CDR1 SEHNR, CDR2 FQNEAQ (reference sequence). The CDR3 spans 15 residues. V was pared by 7 bases and J by 7 bases, with 15 bases of the junction left unmatched. The CDR3 is CASNPSGQWGFEAFF. CDR3 in DNA: TGTGCCAGCAACCCGTCGGGACAGTGGGGTTTTGAAGCTTTCTTT.

This clone has a single count. J is TRBJ1-1 and V is TRBV13; possibly TRBD1 for D (6 bases). Per the germline V gene, CDR1 is PRHDT and CDR2 is FYEKMQ (reference sequence). The CDR3 spans 14 residues. V lost 10 bases, J lost 2 bases, and 17 bases lay in between. CDR3 DNA: TGTGCCAATGGTAGGTCCAGGGGTAACACTGAAGCTTTCTTT. It codes for CANGRSRGNTEAFF.

The chain combines TRBV2 with TRBJ1-2; TRBD1 matches 9 bases. This CDR3 spans 15 amino acids. V shed 5 bases and J 3 bases; nucleotides not matched to a gene: 7. Germline-derived CDR1 and CDR2 are SNHLY and FYNNEI. This CDR3 reads CASSLDRGNDYGYTF. In nucleotides, the CDR3 is TGTGCCAGCAGTCTAGACAGGGGGAACGACTATGGCTACACCTTC.

The chain combines TRBV5-4 with TRBJ2-1, with 13 bases aligning to TRBD2. The CDR3 extends over 17 amino acids. Per the germline V gene, CDR1 is SGHNT and CDR2 is YYREEE (reference sequence). With V trimmed by 5 bases and J by 4 bases, 9 bases remained unmatched. The CDR3 bases are TGTGCCAGCAGTTCGGGTGGGACTAGCGGGGCGTACAATGAGCAGTTCTTC. This translates into CASSSGGTSGAYNEQFF.

This chain links TRBV6-6 with TRBJ1-1, with a tentative D call TRBD1 (5 bases). V shed 11 bases and J shed 4 bases, with 26 bases lying between them. The CDR3 covers 16 residues. Germline lookup yields CDR1 MNHNY and CDR2 SVGAGI (reference sequence). In nucleotides, the CDR3 is TGTGCCTGCTGCCAGGGCGGGGTCGGTGGGGCCACTGAAGCTTTCTTT. Protein product: CACCQGGVGGATEAFF.

The chain is built from TRBV4-3 and TRBJ1-6, with 9 bases aligning to TRBD1. CDR3 length: 17 residues. The V and J ends lost 3 bases and 10 bases, in that order; junction bases with no gene match: 13. Germline values: CDR1 LGHNA, CDR2 YSLEER. The CDR3 is CASSQGHRGQGYSPLHF. The CDR3, as DNA: TGCGCCAGCAGCCAGGGCCATCGAGGACAGGGGTACTCACCCCTCCACTTT.

The chain uses TRBV9 and TRBJ2-6; 12 bases are a match to TRBD1. This CDR3 comprises 18 residues. Germline V gene sequence: CDR1 SGDLS, CDR2 YYNGEE. The V gene end was trimmed by 4 bases and the J gene end by 2 bases; junction bases not matched to a gene: 7. This chain's CDR3 is CASSSHGTGGTGANVLTF. DNA of the CDR3: TGTGCCAGCAGCTCACACGGGACAGGGGGCACTGGGGCCAACGTCCTGACTTTC.

The genes are TRBV5-1 and TRBJ1-1, with 7 bases matching TRBD1. Germline V gene data show CDR1 as SGHRS and CDR2 as YFSETQ. J lost 5 bases, V lost 0 bases, and 7 bases had no gene match. The CDR3 sequence is 15 residues long. Here the CDR3 reads CASSLEGATLTEAFF. The CDR3 region has the DNA TGCGCCAGCAGCTTGGAGGGGGCGACGTTGACTGAAGCTTTCTTT.

With respect to this clone: Different DNA sequences within this sample yield the same CDR3. The chain recombines TRBV27 with TRBJ1-1, with D perhaps TRBD1 (5 bases). V lost 3 bases to trimming and J lost 1 base, with 9 bases between them. The CDR3 extends over 14 amino acids. Germline loops: CDR1 MNHEY, CDR2 SMNVEV (reference sequence). The CDR3 nucleotides read TGTGCCAGCAGTTTCACAGGAGCGAACACTGAAGCTTTCTTT. Protein product: CASSFTGANTEAFF.

The J gene is TRBJ2-7, the V gene TRBV5-1; possible D gene TRBD1, 6 bases. V lost 0 bases to trimming and J lost 1 base, with 8 bases between them. Germline V gives CDR1 SGHRS, CDR2 YFSETQ. This CDR3 has 14 residues. In DNA, the CDR3 is TGCGCCAGCAGCTTGGTAGGGGGTTCCTACGAGCAGTACTTC. Translation: CASSLVGGSYEQYF.

The V gene is TRBV10-2, the J gene TRBJ1-5; no clear D. This CDR3 spans 14 amino acids. Trimming stripped 8 bases from V and 2 bases from J, with 13 bases between. Per germline, CDR1 WSHSY and CDR2 SAAADI. The DNA for the CDR3 is TGCGCCAGCCTCCCCTCCCGGGGCAATCAGCCCCAGCATTTT. As protein: CASLPSRGNQPQHF.

This clone was recorded a few times. The chain recombines TRBV3-1 (or the pseudogene TRBV3-2) with TRBJ2-5, with 11 bases identical to TRBD2. The germline CDR1 and CDR2 sequences are LGHDT and YNNKEL (reference sequence). The CDR3 has 18 residues. Unmatched junction bases numbered 12, after V lost 4 bases and J lost 2 bases. DNA for the CDR3: TGTGCCAGCAGCCTAGCGGGGGGGCTTTTTGGGCAACAAGAGACCCAGTACTTC. Protein sequence: CASSLAGGLFGQQETQYF.

V usage is TRBV5-1 and J usage is TRBJ2-2, with 7 positions matching TRBD1. V shed 8 bases and J 4 bases; nucleotides not matched to a gene: 11. The CDR3 has 15 residues. Germline lookup yields CDR1 SGHRS and CDR2 YFSETQ. DNA of the CDR3: TGCGCCAGTAAGGAAAGACAGGGCTCCACCGGGGAGCTGTTTTTT. Its translation is CASKERQGSTGELFF.

V is TRBV18 and J is TRBJ2-5; the match to TRBD2 covers 11 bases. The trim removed 0 bases at V and 5 bases at J, leaving 8 bases unmatched. CDR1 KGHSH and CDR2 LQKENI come from the germline V gene. The CDR3 length is 17 residues. The CDR3 protein is CASSPPVLAGVWETQYF. As DNA, the CDR3 is TGTGCCAGCTCACCACCGGTACTAGCGGGAGTCTGGGAGACCCAGTACTTC.

The chain has TRBV7-9 and TRBJ2-7, with TRBD1 matching over 7 bases. This CDR3 is built from 14 residues. CDR1 and CDR2 (germline): SEHNR, FQNEAQ (reference sequence). V was clipped by 4 bases and J by 6 bases; unmatched bases: 9. CDR3 residues: CASSSVTGSGEQYF. The DNA for the CDR3 is TGTGCCAGCAGCTCCGTGACAGGGTCAGGCGAGCAGTACTTC.

V usage is TRBV5-1 and J usage is TRBJ1-2; the match to TRBD1 covers 8 bases. The germline CDR1 and CDR2 sequences are SGHRS and YFSETQ. The trim removed 4 bases at V and 8 bases at J, leaving 7 bases unmatched. The CDR3 is 13 amino acids. The CDR3 DNA follows: TGCGCCAGCAGCCGGACAGGGATCGGGGGCTACACCTTC. It encodes CASSRTGIGGYTF.

This rearrangement joins TRBV6-1 to TRBJ2-7; TRBD1 aligns across 10 bases. CDR1 and CDR2 from the germline V gene are MNHNS and SASEGT. V lost 3 bases and J lost 5; bases outside the gene matches: 7. This CDR3 is built from 15 residues. The CDR3 loop reads CASSDRQGARNEQYF. The DNA for the CDR3 is TGTGCCAGCAGTGACAGACAGGGGGCTAGAAACGAGCAGTACTTC.

CDR3: CASSLGVAAITDTQYF. The CDR3 nucleotides read TGTGCCAGCAGCTTAGGTGTAGCTGCGATCACAGATACGCAGTATTTT. The genes are TRBV7-9 and TRBJ2-3; D call uncertain. Germline lookup yields CDR1 SEHNR and CDR2 FQNEAQ (reference sequence). Trimming took off 1 base at V and 2 bases at J, with 13 bases between the two ends. CDR3 length: 16 residues.

This clone has just one count. The chain couples TRBV7-9 to TRBJ2-7, with 9 bases aligning to TRBD1. Germline CDR1 and CDR2: SEHNR and FQNEAQ (reference sequence). CDR3 length: 16 residues. The V gene end was trimmed by 5 bases and the J gene end by 5 bases; junction bases not matched to a gene: 13. In nucleotides, the CDR3 is TGTGCCAGCAGCGTAATGCCTTGGACAGGGGCAAACGAGCAGTACTTC. Amino acid sequence: CASSVMPWTGANEQYF.